This T cell receptor (beta chain) was recovered during a study of human T cells and chemical hapten exposure (dated by TCRdb to about 2021). Notes on the research overall: For sensitization, 2% DPC in acetone was applied to a 2 cm by 2 cm area of upper inner arm skin. Throughout the roughly 26-week study period, patients were also given weekly therapeutic DPC doses on the scalp. Libraries were pooled for sequencing, and per-sample TCR yields varied mainly because of small differences in library volumes within the pool. The mostly female patient cohort included alopecia areata with under or over 50% scalp involvement, alopecia totalis and alopecia universalis. In alopecia patients, the study followed how the peripheral blood TCR repertoire changed in vivo over primary and secondary sensitization to diphenylcyclopropenone (DPC), a hapten. Patient blood was sampled pre-sensitization (week 0) and at 2, 6 and about 24 weeks after DPC sensitization. Patch tests used Finn chambers with 0.01% DPC on the upper back, scored after 6 days by International Contact Dermatitis Research Group standards. Twenty-nine alopecia patients gave blood for TCR sequencing at one to four time points (pre-sensitization, 2, 6 and 24 weeks).

The time point label for this specimen denotes: pre-sensitization, week 0. The treatment or condition label here, explained by the study, means: therapeutic diphenylcyclopropenone sensitization with weekly scalp DPC. Blood at each patch-test visit was drawn before the patch test was applied. Patients were eligible if aged 18 to 70, diagnosed with alopecia and judged suitable for DPC therapy, and pregnant patients were excluded. Unfractionated whole blood was collected in Tempus Blood RNA tubes, and total RNA was extracted from that blood. This clonotype was seen a handful of times. It has no known antigen specificity. Base quality data are lacking; no much larger clone is found one base away. Overall study results and their limits: The number of TCRs above 1 in 1000 frequency did not change with DPC sensitization; there was no evidence of global repertoire structure alterations. Because all patients had alopecia, a presumed autoimmune disease, the immune response of the patients might differ from that of healthy individuals. Patch test score correlated positively with the number of PT1 expanded TCRs, reaching significance at thresholds 8, 16 and 32 but not at 4. Significantly more large CDR3 similarity clusters were formed by expanded TCRs than by pre-sensitization or healthy control sets, consistent with antigen-driven responses. After repeated subsampling, the strength of the expansion versus patch-test correlation and the threshold at which it became significant changed.

Library preparation used RACE. Sequencing took place on a NextSeq 500. During library preparation, unique molecular identifiers were attached to individual cDNA molecules so that TCRs could be counted in a quantitative, reproducible way. From each blood RNA sample, both TCR alpha and TCR beta chains were sequenced. The paper's data handling went like this. Samples had a median of about 96,000 TCRs, with a range from about 23,224 to 690,600. The Decombinator software suite was used to annotate the V, J and CDR3 of the TCR reads. Every sample was subsampled to the same number of TCRs (28,000) for the PS versus PT1 abundance plots. Expanded TCRs were defined as absent before sensitization and observed at least eight times at the 2-week time point. TCRdb reprocessing: public reads trimmed at Q25 with fastp, clones called with MiXCR, in-frame beta chains kept. Each entry is one CDR3 protein sequence, shown with its most common DNA and genes. These V and J calls are TCRdb output, not the study's own analysis. The sample data list some 250,000 distinct CDR3 sequences, and about 7.7% of these were observed just once. The ten most abundant clones make up 1.2% of the sample.

The germline V gene (reference sequence) sets CDR1 to DFQATT and CDR2 to SNEGSKA. Trimming takes 2 bases from V and 7 bases from J, and the germline ends sit 9 bases apart. The CDR3 runs 13 residues from the cysteine to the phenylalanine. Solely the CDR3 DNA is kept, with 39 bases framed from the first base. The material was whole blood, obtained in connection with sensitization to the hapten diphenylcyclopropenone (DPC). This sequence was found in a man aged 18-30 years with alopecia areata. Some clones in this sample may be carry-over from other donors' samples. Recombination joined TRBV20-1 with TRBJ1-6; a tentative D call is TRBD1 (5 bases match). The CDR3 protein is CSARQGENSPLHF. The DNA sequence reads TGCAGTGCTAGACAGGGAGAAAATTCACCCCTCCACTTT.